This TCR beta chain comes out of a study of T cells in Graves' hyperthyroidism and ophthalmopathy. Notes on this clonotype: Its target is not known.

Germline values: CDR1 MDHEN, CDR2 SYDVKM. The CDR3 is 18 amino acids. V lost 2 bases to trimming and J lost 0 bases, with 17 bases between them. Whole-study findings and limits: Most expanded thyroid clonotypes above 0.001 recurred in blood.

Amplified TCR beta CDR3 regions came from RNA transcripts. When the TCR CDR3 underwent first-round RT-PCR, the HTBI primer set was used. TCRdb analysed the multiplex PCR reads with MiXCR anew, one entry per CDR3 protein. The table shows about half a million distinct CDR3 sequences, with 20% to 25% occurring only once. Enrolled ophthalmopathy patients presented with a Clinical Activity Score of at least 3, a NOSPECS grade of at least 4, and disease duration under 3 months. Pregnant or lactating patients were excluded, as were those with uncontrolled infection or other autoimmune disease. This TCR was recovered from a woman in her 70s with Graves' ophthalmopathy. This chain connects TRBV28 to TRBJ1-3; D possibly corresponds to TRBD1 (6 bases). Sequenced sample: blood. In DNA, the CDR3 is TGTGCCAGCAGTTTAGGCAGTGTAGTGGGGGCCTCTGGAAACACCATATATTTT. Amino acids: CASSLGSVVGASGNTIYF.